The present TCR beta chain was sequenced within a study of blood T cell repertoires in COVID-19 (dated by TCRdb to 2020 to 2021). For the study in its entirety: Samples from collaborators originated in the United States, Italy and Spain and spanned both the acute and convalescent phases of COVID-19. The material from the prospective study consisted of cDNA or gDNA derived from T cells, B-cell-depleted T cells, or PBMCs. Deeply sampled blood TCRbeta repertoires from subjects exposed to, actively infected with, or recovered from COVID-19 were included in the dataset. The repertoires were released in a freely available public database intended as a resource for research on the immune response to SARS-CoV-2. The samples were drawn from the first 160 participants of the ongoing ImmuneRACE study and from 950 to 1,500 subjects provided by 6 global collaborators. Sample metadata almost always included a de-identified subject ID, COVID-19 status, age in years and sex. Where available, HLA class I and class II types were taken from metadata supplied by the sample provider and were not determined by assay-based typing. The research as a whole found: Clinical and demographic metadata were provided uncurated, with the amount varying by source and participant.

Comments on this clone: Its antigen target is currently unknown. No qualities accompany the bases; no much larger clone lies one base away.

Collaborating institutions collected whole blood in K2EDTA tubes following their own protocols. For TCRbeta analysis, collaborator samples were shipped as frozen whole blood, as isolated PBMCs, or as DNA extracted from either sample type. The immunoSEQ Assay, a bias-controlled multiplex PCR, was used to amplify TCRbeta CDR3 regions from genomic DNA. Regarding the original processing steps: The number of nucleated cells in each sample was estimated from the amplification of reference gene primers within the assay. Sequence reads were collapsed and filtered to measure the absolute abundance of every unique TCRbeta CDR3 rearrangement. For each sample, productive Simpson clonality was calculated as the square root of Simpson's diversity index across productive rearrangements. The clones in this table, taken by TCRdb from immuneACCESS, are in-frame only. Not every clone is retained; where verified, under half of the shortfall comes from an unresolved V gene, and the cause of the rest is unknown. The V and J calls and clone size come from that table; D and trimming were worked out from the DNA. The sample has around 77,000 clones on record, about 70% of them singletons. The ten largest clones represent 25% to 30% of the sample.

Reading from cysteine to phenylalanine, the CDR3 counts 11 amino acids. Only the CDR3 portion is preserved as DNA: 33 bases, with reading frame beginning at the first base. Trimming takes 4 bases from V and 5 bases from J, and the germline ends sit 6 bases apart. In the germline V gene (reference sequence), CDR1 corresponds to GTSNPN and CDR2 to SVGIG. The sequence derives from an elderly woman with active or convalescent COVID-19. Material: peripheral blood. The sequence joins TRBV30 to TRBJ1-3; the D gene cannot be named for sure. The CDR3 region has the sequence CAWTVRNTIYF. The DNA sequence is TGTGCCTGGACAGTTCGAAACACCATATATTTT.